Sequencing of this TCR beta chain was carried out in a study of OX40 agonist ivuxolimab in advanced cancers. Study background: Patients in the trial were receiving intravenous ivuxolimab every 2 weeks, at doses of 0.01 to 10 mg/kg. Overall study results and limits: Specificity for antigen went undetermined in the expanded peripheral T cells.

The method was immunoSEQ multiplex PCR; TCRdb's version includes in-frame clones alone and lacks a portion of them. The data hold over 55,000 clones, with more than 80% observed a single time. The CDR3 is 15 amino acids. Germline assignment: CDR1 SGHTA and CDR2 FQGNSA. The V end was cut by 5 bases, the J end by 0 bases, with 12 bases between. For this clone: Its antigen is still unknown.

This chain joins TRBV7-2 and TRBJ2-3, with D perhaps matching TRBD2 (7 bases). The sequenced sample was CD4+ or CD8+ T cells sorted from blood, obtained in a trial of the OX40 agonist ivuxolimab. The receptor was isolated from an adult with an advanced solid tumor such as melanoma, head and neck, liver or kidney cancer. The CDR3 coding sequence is TGTGCCAGCAGCCTGAGGGGGGGGAGCACAGATACGCAGTATTTT. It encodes CASSLRGGSTDTQYF. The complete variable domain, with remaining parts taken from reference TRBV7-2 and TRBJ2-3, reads GAGVSQSPSNKVTEKGKDVELRCDPISGHTALYWYRQSLGQGLEFLIYFQGNSAPDKSGLPSDRFSAERTGGSVSTLTIQRTQQEDSAVYLCASSLRGGSTDTQYFGPGTRLTVL.